The rows below give T cell receptor beta chains drawn from one sample of a study of early T cells in non-severe SARS-CoV-2 infection. MiXCR, run by TCRdb on the 5' RACE reads, gives a single entry per CDR3 protein. The repertoire has 68,000 or so distinct CDR3 sequences, 12% of them found once; the top ten carry around 1.7%. Sequencing was carried out using whole blood. These receptors were collected from an adult who was a healthcare worker with PCR-confirmed SARS-CoV-2 infection or an uninfected control (not recorded which). Each CDR3 is given with its conserved first and last residue. A D gene is named only where the DNA matches it firmly. The size entry is marked missing in some rows and otherwise reads once, few, many or a size class.

D gene: TRBD2; V gene: TRBV7-6; J gene: TRBJ2-1; clone size: few; CDR3 protein: CASSLGRGGPIHEQFF; CDR3 DNA: TGTGCCAGCAGCTTAGGGCGGGGGGGCCCTATCCATGAGCAGTTCTTC
D gene: TRBD1; V gene: TRBV5-6; J gene: TRBJ2-7; clone size: many; CDR3 protein: CASSLRTGYEQYF; CDR3 DNA: TGTGCCAGCAGCCTCCGGACAGGGTACGAGCAGTACTTC
D gene: TRBD1; V gene: TRBV6-1; J gene: TRBJ1-2; clone size: few; CDR3 protein: CASSAREGATDGYTF; CDR3 DNA: TGTGCCAGCAGTGCTCGAGAGGGGGCAACGGATGGCTACACCTTC
D gene: -; V gene: TRBV6-2/TRBV6-3; J gene: TRBJ2-4; clone size: -; CDR3 protein: CASGEGGTNIQYF; CDR3 DNA: TGTGCCAGCGGTGAGGGGGGCACGAACATTCAGTACTTC
D gene: -; V gene: TRBV18; J gene: TRBJ2-1; clone size: -; CDR3 protein: CASSPQGWGYNEQFF; CDR3 DNA: TGTGCCAGCTCACCACAGGGTTGGGGGTACAATGAGCAGTTCTTC
D gene: -; V gene: TRBV7-8; J gene: TRBJ1-1; clone size: many; CDR3 protein: CASSPYRNTEAFF; CDR3 DNA: TGTGCCAGCAGCCCTTACAGAAACACTGAAGCTTTCTTT
D gene: -; V gene: TRBV5-1; J gene: TRBJ1-1; clone size: few; CDR3 protein: CASSLAGANTEAFF; CDR3 DNA: TGCGCCAGCAGCTTGGCGGGGGCGAACACTGAAGCTTTCTTT
D gene: TRBD1; V gene: TRBV4-3; J gene: TRBJ1-6; clone size: many; CDR3 protein: CASSQAGTVYNSPLHF; CDR3 DNA: TGCGCCAGCAGCCAAGCGGGGACAGTTTATAATTCACCCCTCCACTTT
D gene: TRBD1; V gene: TRBV19; J gene: TRBJ2-1; clone size: -; CDR3 protein: CASIRTGGLSYNEQFF; CDR3 DNA: TGTGCCAGCATCCGGACAGGGGGCCTCTCCTACAATGAGCAGTTCTTC
D gene: -; V gene: TRBV2; J gene: TRBJ1-3; clone size: few; CDR3 protein: CASSGLQGRSGNTIYF; CDR3 DNA: TGTGCCAGCAGCGGCCTACAGGGCCGCTCTGGAAACACCATATATTTT
D gene: TRBD1; V gene: TRBV15; J gene: TRBJ2-3; clone size: few; CDR3 protein: CATSDRGLADTQYF; CDR3 DNA: TGTGCCACCAGCGACAGGGGTTTGGCAGATACGCAGTATTTT
D gene: TRBD2; V gene: TRBV20-1; J gene: TRBJ2-7; clone size: few; CDR3 protein: CSARKGLAGAYEQYF; CDR3 DNA: TGCAGTGCTAGAAAGGGACTAGCGGGGGCCTACGAGCAGTACTTC
D gene: -; V gene: TRBV18; J gene: TRBJ1-6; clone size: few; CDR3 protein: CASSPMWDSPLHF; CDR3 DNA: TGTGCCAGCTCACCCATGTGGGATTCACCCCTCCACTTT
D gene: -; V gene: TRBV7-9; J gene: TRBJ2-4; clone size: many; CDR3 protein: CASSPSEAAKNIQYF; CDR3 DNA: TGTGCCAGCAGCCCCAGCGAGGCAGCCAAAAACATTCAGTACTTC
D gene: -; V gene: TRBV7-6; J gene: TRBJ2-1; clone size: many; CDR3 protein: CASSSNNNEQFF; CDR3 DNA: TGTGCCAGCAGCTCAAATAACAATGAGCAGTTCTTC
D gene: -; V gene: TRBV15; J gene: TRBJ1-6; clone size: -; CDR3 protein: CATSRSTVSSYNSPLHF; CDR3 DNA: TGTGCCACCAGCAGATCAACAGTTAGCTCCTATAATTCACCCCTCCACTTT
D gene: TRBD1; V gene: TRBV29-1; J gene: TRBJ2-3; clone size: many; CDR3 protein: CSVVGQGRKPTDTQYF; CDR3 DNA: TGCAGCGTTGTAGGACAGGGGCGAAAACCCACAGATACGCAGTATTTT
D gene: TRBD1; V gene: TRBV7-9; J gene: TRBJ2-7; clone size: -; CDR3 protein: CASSRPGQGVADEQYF; CDR3 DNA: TGTGCCAGCAGCCGTCCGGGACAGGGGGTTGCCGACGAGCAGTACTTC
D gene: -; V gene: TRBV18; J gene: TRBJ2-1; clone size: few; CDR3 protein: CASSPRFSRGAANEQFF; CDR3 DNA: TGTGCCAGCTCACCACGTTTTAGCCGGGGGGCCGCAAATGAGCAGTTCTTC
D gene: -; V gene: TRBV6-1; J gene: TRBJ1-2; clone size: few; CDR3 protein: CASSESEAGRIYGYTF; CDR3 DNA: TGTGCCAGCAGTGAATCGGAGGCAGGGCGGATCTATGGCTACACCTTC
D gene: TRBD1; V gene: TRBV25-1; J gene: TRBJ1-2; clone size: -; CDR3 protein: CASSDPRQGALGYTF; CDR3 DNA: TGTGCCAGCAGTGATCCTAGACAGGGGGCGCTTGGCTACACCTTC
D gene: TRBD1; V gene: TRBV5-1; J gene: TRBJ1-2; clone size: many; CDR3 protein: CASSPNRTGGIYGYTF; CDR3 DNA: TGCGCCAGCAGCCCCAATCGGACAGGGGGCATCTATGGCTACACCTTC
D gene: -; V gene: TRBV11-2; J gene: TRBJ2-3; clone size: -; CDR3 protein: CASSLDLTDTQYF; CDR3 DNA: TGTGCCAGCAGCTTAGACCTGACAGATACGCAGTATTTT
D gene: TRBD2; V gene: TRBV29-1; J gene: TRBJ2-2; clone size: -; CDR3 protein: CSVGTSGYTGELFF; CDR3 DNA: TGCAGCGTAGGGACTAGCGGGTATACCGGGGAGCTGTTTTTT
D gene: -; V gene: TRBV5-1; J gene: TRBJ2-2; clone size: few; CDR3 protein: CASSVQNTGELFF; CDR3 DNA: TGCGCCAGCAGCGTGCAGAACACCGGGGAGCTGTTTTTT
D gene: TRBD2; V gene: TRBV6-5; J gene: TRBJ2-4; clone size: -; CDR3 protein: CASSSGTSGGVAKNIQYF; CDR3 DNA: TGTGCCAGCAGTTCCGGGACTAGCGGGGGGGTAGCCAAAAACATTCAGTACTTC
D gene: TRBD1; V gene: TRBV12-3/TRBV12-4; J gene: TRBJ1-1; clone size: -; CDR3 protein: CASSPPGRGYGAFF; CDR3 DNA: TGTGCCAGCAGTCCCCCCGGCAGGGGGTATGGAGCTTTCTTT